This T cell receptor (beta chain) was observed in a study of cytomegalovirus exposure and HLA in healthy donors (dated by TCRdb to about 2017). Notes on the research overall: According to a later analysis, one platform produced both the roughly 110 validation repertoires and the 666 repertoires of the first cohort. Besides the first cohort of 666 subjects, a separate validation cohort made up of roughly 120 different subjects was used. To predict cytomegalovirus infection status, the study brought together high-throughput TCR immunosequencing, statistical association of individual TCRs with disease status, and machine learning. The aim of the study was to test whether cataloging public T cell receptors could identify signatures of past pathogen exposure.

The method behind the library was the immunoSEQ multiplex PCR assay. On the study's bioinformatics: To diagnose cytomegalovirus status from the catalog of TCR beta chain sequences, a statistical classification framework was built. TCRdb provides this immuneACCESS table in a form limited to in-frame rearrangements. Some clones are lacking; in checked studies, under half of them reflect an unresolved V gene, and why the rest are absent is not known. From that table come the V and J calls and clone size; the DNA was used to work out D and trimming. The table for this sample lists about 130,000 clones; approximately 95% of them were counted only once. The ten largest clones capture about 1.8% of the sample. Summary of the overall study and its limitations: A later analysis found that TCRs clustered in the first cohort also tended to co-occur in the roughly 110 validation repertoires, with approximately 95% of cluster scores above 0. The authors suggested that the approach could potentially be generalized to other disease states and immunological phenotypes. Most TCR sequences were observed very rarely across donors, whereas some public TCRs were present in many individuals. In vitro tests confirmed that a few of the cytomegalovirus-associated TCR beta chains recognize cytomegalovirus antigens. The validation cohort had no HLA typing available for a later analysis, so co-occurrence within that cohort was assessed over all 120 or so repertoires. The classifier was reported to diagnose cytomegalovirus status with high specificity and sensitivity in both the original cohort and the validation cohort. The study listed 150 to 200 TCR beta chains as associated with cytomegalovirus.

The donors were included in the validation cohort of roughly 120 subjects, a group kept apart from the approximately 650-subject first cohort. From its cysteine to its phenylalanine, the CDR3 spans 14 amino acids. Of all the DNA, just the CDR3 is kept, 42 bases in frame from base 1. Here V drops 3 bases and J drops 1 base, and the junction holds 2 bases not matched to any gene. As encoded in the germline V gene (reference sequence), CDR1 is GTSNPN while CDR2 is SVGIG. This clone occurred once. Which antigen it targets is not known. Base qualities are not recorded, but no much larger clone differs from it by a single base.

The chain is encoded by TRBV30 joined to TRBJ2-1; TRBD1 fits 8 bases in the junction. The source of this sequence is a man between 18 and 29 years old in good health and CMV-seronegative. Source material: PBMCs. This receptor carries the CDR3 CAWRRDRSYNEQFF. The bases are TGTGCCTGGAGAAGGGACAGGTCCTACAATGAGCAGTTCTTC.